This T cell receptor beta chain was recorded in a study of T cells in Graves' hyperthyroidism and ophthalmopathy (dated by TCRdb to between 2018 and 2021). With respect to the entire study: Peripheral blood was sampled at the time of initial diagnosis, prior to any treatment. TCR V-J signatures able to tell the groups apart were searched for in a discovery cohort of 90 to 100 patients, of whom 43 had Graves' ophthalmopathy and 55 to 65 had stable Graves' hyperthyroidism. Prospective prediction of ophthalmopathy was tested in an independent validation cohort consisting of about 20 hyperthyroidism patients and some 15 patients who later progressed to ophthalmopathy. The 100 discovery patients were randomly split 7:3 into training and test sets. In addition, the study compared T-cell repertoires in thyroid tissue and in blood from roughly six Graves' hyperthyroidism patients. Following sampling, methimazole starting at 30 mg daily was given to hyperthyroidism patients, and high-dose intravenous methylprednisolone was given to ophthalmopathy patients. According to the paper, TCR Vbeta CDR3 sequencing was carried out on about 140 peripheral blood samples, which came from fewer than 50 ophthalmopathy, around 75 hyperthyroidism and about 17 progressor patients.

Overall study results and their limits: In validation, the model predicted progression to ophthalmopathy with approximately 71% sensitivity and less than 80% specificity, a median of 6.5 months before onset. A 13 V-J signature model separated ophthalmopathy from stable hyperthyroidism, with roughly 88% sensitivity and roughly 82% specificity in cross-validation and 80%/75% in testing. Most expanded thyroid clonotypes (frequency above 0.001) were also detected in blood, suggesting blood repertoires may reflect thyroid immune responses. Sample size was not statistically predetermined, and investigators were not blinded to group allocation.

As for this clonotype: Its antigen has not been determined. Per-nucleotide qualities are absent, and no much larger clonotype sits a single base away.

Stable Graves' hyperthyroidism was defined as no progression to ophthalmopathy during 18 months of follow-up. Hyperthyroidism patients were aged 18 to 65 years and newly diagnosed, with disease duration of less than 2 months. Patients with uncontrolled infections, other autoimmune diseases, pregnancy or lactation were excluded. Diagnoses relied on clinical symptoms, serum thyroxine and TRAb, thyroid ultrasound and orbital computed tomography. Ficoll-Paque density gradient centrifugation was used to isolate PBMCs from about 10 ml of fresh peripheral blood. Trizol reagent was used to extract total RNA, and RNA quality was then checked on an Agilent 2100 Bioanalyzer. The TCR beta CDR3 regions were amplified from RNA transcripts. The first round of RT-PCR for the TCR CDR3 was performed with the HTBI primer set and the Qiagen OneStep RT-PCR kit. Libraries were constructed in a second round of multiplex PCR, after which size selection and purification were carried out. The libraries were sequenced on an Illumina HiSeq2000 using paired-end 100 bp reads. Concerning the study's data processing: Raw data were processed with SOAPnuke, discarding reads with adapters, uncalled bases, mean Phred below 15, or no exact constant-primer or identifier match. High-quality paired reads were merged using COPE v1.2.5, and each unique nucleotide sequence was defined as a clonotype. MiTCR v1.1 was used to align clonotypes to the IMGT TRBV, TRBD and TRBJ reference segments. The analysis included only V-J combinations with a frequency above 0.0001, which together covered approximately 99% of the repertoires. The TCS score was defined as the ratio of F50 (clonal expansion) to E x V (chaos), calculated using BLOSUM62-based TCRdist between CDR3 peptides within each V-J. Welch's t-statistics and random forest reduced around 510 V-J features to about 12, which were used in a naive Bayes classifier (R e1071). Thyroid-blood repertoire similarity was quantified with the Morisita-Horn index. The public reads were reanalyzed by TCRdb: fastp trimming at Q25, MiXCR alignment, in-frame beta chains only. Identical CDR3 proteins give one entry, which carries the most common genes and DNA. The V and J calls here are based on TCRdb, not the publication. The sample has 85,000 to 110,000 distinct CDR3 sequences on record, approximately 48% of them singletons. About 25% of the sample goes to the ten largest clones.

The CDR3 contains 17 residues, cysteine and phenylalanine counted. This entry keeps only the CDR3 DNA: 51 bases, framed from base 1. Via the germline V gene (reference sequence), CDR1 is LNHDA and CDR2 SQIVND. V is shortened by 3 bases, J by 1 base, and the region joining them spans 16 bases. The rearranged segments are TRBV19 and TRBJ1-5, and TRBD1 may be the D gene, going by 5 matching bases. Sequencing input: blood. The receptor's source is a man aged 40-49 years with Graves' hyperthyroidism. The nucleotide sequence is TGTGCCAGTAGTATGGGGTCAGGGCTCAGAAGCAATCAGCCCCAGCATTTT. This gives the protein CASSMGSGLRSNQPQHF.